This TCR beta chain was sequenced during a study of control samples from healthy donors and cancer patients. From germline, CDR1 is MGHRA and CDR2 YSYEKL. V was shortened by 4 bases and J by 3 bases, with 10 bases between the two germline ends. The CDR3 length is 13 residues. Data came from immunoSEQ multiplex PCR; TCRdb stores just in-frame clones and leaves some out. The sample carries just over 90,000 clones, approximately 86% recorded once. Input material: blood. The V call is TRBV4-1, the J call TRBJ2-7; D is perhaps TRBD2 (5 bases). This TCR was sampled from a woman in her forties or fifties in good health. This CDR3 is CASSLTAGYEQYF. Here the CDR3 DNA reads TGCGCCAGCAGCCTCACCGCGGGCTACGAGCAGTACTTC.